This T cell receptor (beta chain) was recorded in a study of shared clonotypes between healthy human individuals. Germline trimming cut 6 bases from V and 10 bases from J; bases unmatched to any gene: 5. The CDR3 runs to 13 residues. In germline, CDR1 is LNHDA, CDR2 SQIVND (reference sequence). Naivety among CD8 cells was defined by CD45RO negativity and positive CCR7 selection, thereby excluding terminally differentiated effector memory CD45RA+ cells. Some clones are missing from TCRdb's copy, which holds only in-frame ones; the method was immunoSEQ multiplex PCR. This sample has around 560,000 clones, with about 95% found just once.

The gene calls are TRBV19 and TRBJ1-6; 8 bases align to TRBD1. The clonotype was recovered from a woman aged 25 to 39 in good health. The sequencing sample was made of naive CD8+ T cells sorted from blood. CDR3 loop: CASSPTGVSPLHF. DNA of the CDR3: TGTGCCAGTAGCCCGACAGGGGTCTCACCCCTCCACTTT.